These 16 T cell receptor beta chains came from one sample sequenced in a study of blood T cells in healthy people across ages. Primed by a sample-barcoded 5' primer and a J-beta primer mix, a second PCR proceeded for 7 to 11 cycles. TCRdb re-called the 5' RACE reads through MiXCR, storing one row per CDR3 protein. The sample contains more than 750,000 distinct CDR3 sequences, 25% to 30% of which appear only once. These data were also filed under a second study, of T cells of mothers and their children.

Sequenced material: blood. The receptors were sampled from a middle-aged woman in good health.

Concerning this clonotype: One base away lies a much larger clone, so this may be a sequencing read error. J is TRBJ1-5 and V is TRBV6-5, with D perhaps TRBD1 (5 bases). The CDR3 contains 15 residues. Germline V lookup: CDR1 MNHEY, CDR2 SVGAGI. V was clipped by 4 bases and J by 1 base, with 11 bases between them. CDR3: CASSCSAGSNQPQHF. DNA of the CDR3: TGTGCCAGCAGTTGCTCGGCAGGGAGCAATCAGCCCCAGCATTTT.

The J gene is TRBJ2-4, the V gene TRBV7-3; the match to TRBD2 covers 7 bases. Trimming cost V 5 bases and J 13 bases; bases outside gene matches: 8. The CDR3 is 12 residues long. Germline V gives CDR1 SGHTA, CDR2 FQGTGA. The CDR3, as DNA: TGTGCCAGCAGCCCCATGGGGGGGAAGCAGTACTTC. It is translated as CASSPMGGKQYF.

This clonotype was seen a few times. The chain links TRBV28 to TRBJ2-2; D gene uncertain. The germline V gene has CDR1 MDHEN and CDR2 SYDVKM. V was clipped by 1 base and J by 4 bases, with 13 bases between them. The CDR3 sequence is 16 residues long. CDR3 region: CASSLSRAPVTGELFF. In DNA, the CDR3 is TGTGCCAGCAGTTTATCCCGGGCGCCCGTCACCGGGGAGCTGTTTTTT.

This clonotype was counted only a few times. The chain uses TRBV14 and TRBJ2-7; D gene ambiguous. The germline V gene encodes CDR1 SGHDN and CDR2 FVKESK. Trimming left V 3 bases short and J 3 bases short, with 21 bases between. This CDR3 has 17 residues. The CDR3 DNA is TGTGCCAGCAGCCAGGAAGCCTGGCCTGATGGCTTCTACGAGCAGTACTTC. It is translated as CASSQEAWPDGFYEQYF.

The CDR3 sequence: CASSLKQTNTEAFF. The CDR3 nucleotides read TGTGCCAGCAGTTTGAAACAAACGAACACTGAAGCTTTCTTT. This chain uses TRBV28 with TRBJ1-1; D unclear. The germline V and J ends were trimmed by 3 bases and 1 base, with 9 bases remaining between them. CDR3 length: 14 residues. Germline assignment: CDR1 MDHEN and CDR2 SYDVKM.

This clonotype has only a few counts. The chain recombines TRBV6-2 or TRBV6-3 with TRBJ2-7; a possible D gene is TRBD1 (6 bases). The V gene lost 6 bases and the J gene lost 4 bases, with 16 bases spanning the gap. CDR1 is MNHEY, CDR2 SVGEGT, per germline. This CDR3 has 14 amino acids. Written as DNA, the CDR3 is TGTGCCAGCAGCAAATATGGGGGCGATTACGAGCAGTACTTC. It yields the protein CASSKYGGDYEQYF.

Many counts were recorded for this clonotype. The chain carries TRBV28 and TRBJ2-5, with TRBD1 as a possible D gene (5 bases). The length of the CDR3 is 16 residues. Trimming removed 1 base at V and 5 bases at J, with 17 bases between. CDR1 MDHEN and CDR2 SYDVKM come from the germline V gene. The chain's CDR3 is CASSLLGSGNRETQYF. Written as DNA, the CDR3 is TGTGCCAGCAGTTTATTGGGCTCAGGGAATAGGGAGACCCAGTACTTC.

This clonotype showed up just a few times. The chain uses TRBV27 and TRBJ1-2; no clear D gene. Between the trimmed V and J ends, which lost 5 bases and 4 bases, there was a span of 11 bases. The germline gives CDR1 MNHEY, CDR2 SMNVEV (reference sequence). The CDR3 sequence is 13 residues long. The CDR3 loop is CASSLGESYGYTF. In DNA, the CDR3 is TGTGCCAGCAGTCTTGGGGAGAGCTATGGCTACACCTTC.

The V gene is TRBV7-9, the J gene TRBJ2-1, with a tentative D call TRBD2 (8 bases). CDR3 size: 17 residues. Germline CDR1 is SEHNR and CDR2 is FQNEAQ (reference sequence). V was cut by 5 bases and J by 9 bases, with 26 bases left in between. CDR3 bases: TGTGCCAGCAGCATCCAGGGGGGACTAGGGGTATCGGGTGAGCAGTTCTTC. It is translated as CASSIQGGLGVSGEQFF.

This clonotype was counted only a few times. The genes are TRBV4-2 and TRBJ1-5; weak D call: TRBD1 (6 bases). This CDR3 region has 16 residues. CDR1 LGHNA and CDR2 YNFKEQ come from the germline V gene. V was shortened by 0 bases and J by 3 bases, with 12 bases between the two germline ends. The CDR3: CASSQDNSGANQPQHF. CDR3 nucleotides: TGTGCCAGCAGCCAAGATAATTCAGGGGCCAATCAGCCCCAGCATTTT.

This clonotype was detected a few times. The chain recombines TRBV7-2 with TRBJ2-1; D is unclear. CDR1 and CDR2 from the germline V gene are SGHTA and FQGNSA. There are 12 residues in the CDR3. Trimming removed 5 bases at V and 6 bases at J, with 8 bases between. As DNA, the CDR3 is TGTGCCAGCAGCCACCCGGGCAATGAGCAGTTCTTC. Residues: CASSHPGNEQFF.

On this clonotype: A read error may account for a junction end that differs from germline. The chain is built from TRBV12-3 or TRBV12-4 and TRBJ2-3; 9 bases fit TRBD1. The length of the CDR3 is 14 residues. CDR3 in amino acids: CASNGQGITDAQYF. The CDR3, as DNA: TGTGCCAGCAACGGACAGGGGATCACAGATGCGCAGTATTTT.

There are many counts of this clonotype. The chain carries TRBV18 and TRBJ1-6; a weak D match, TRBD1 (6 bases). The ends were cut back, 6 bases at V and 7 bases at J, with 22 bases in the middle. Germline CDR1 and CDR2: KGHSH and LQKENI. CDR3 length equals 17 residues. In nucleotides, the CDR3 is TGTGCCAGCTCCCGTGCCGGGGGGCCAGCGAAAAATTCACCCCTCCACTTT. Amino acid sequence: CASSRAGGPAKNSPLHF.

Only a few counts were recorded for this clonotype. V and J are TRBV5-1 and TRBJ1-2; maybe TRBD1 (5 bases). The germline V gene encodes CDR1 SGHRS and CDR2 YFSETQ. The CDR3 totals 15 residues. The V gene lost 1 base and the J gene lost 4 bases, with 14 bases spanning the gap. In DNA form, the CDR3 reads TGCGCCAGCAGCTTGTCCCCCGGGACGGGCTATGGCTACACCTTC. Encoded protein: CASSLSPGTGYGYTF.

This clonotype was counted between two and nine times. The genes are TRBV5-8 and TRBJ1-6; 8 nucleotides line up with TRBD1. This CDR3 contains 16 residues. V was clipped by 4 bases and J by 7 bases; unmatched bases: 10. Per the germline V gene, CDR1 is SGHTS and CDR2 is YDEGEE. This CDR3 is CASSLDGTGLNSPLHF. CDR3 DNA: TGTGCCAGCAGCCTGGACGGGACAGGCTTAAATTCACCCCTCCACTTT.

This clonotype was seen many times. The chain employs TRBV13 and TRBJ2-7; 13 nucleotides align to TRBD2. V shed 4 bases, J shed 3 bases, and the junction held 3 bases outside the gene matches. Per the germline V gene, CDR1 is PRHDT and CDR2 is FYEKMQ (reference sequence). This CDR3 spans 15 amino acids. The CDR3 sequence is CASSSGLAGIYEQYF. CDR3 sequence (DNA): TGTGCCAGCAGCTCGGGACTAGCGGGGATCTACGAGCAGTACTTC. Variable domain in full (rest from reference TRBV13 and TRBJ2-7): AAGVIQSPRHLIKEKRETATLKCYPIPRHDTVYWYQQGPGQDPQFLISFYEKMQSDKGSIPDRFSAQQFSDYHSELNMSSLELGDSALYFCASSSGLAGIYEQYFGPGTRLTVT.